A single T cell receptor beta chain is shown here with its context. Its antigen remains unidentified. This specimen comes from a study of T cells in localized non-small cell lung cancer. Whole-study findings and limits: Exceeding tumor, uninvolved adjacent lung had the highest T cell clonality. Among the top 100 tumor clones, a median 57 appeared in adjacent lung. Elevated circulating T cell density in blood was associated with longer overall survival.

Only in-frame clones appear in the TCRdb table, and some are missing; sequencing was by immunoSEQ multiplex PCR. In the table there are about 59,000 clones, around 90% of which are singletons. The V gene end was trimmed by 1 base and the J gene end by 3 bases; junction bases not matched to a gene: 2. Looked up from germline, CDR1 is SGHNT and CDR2 is YYREEE (reference sequence). This CDR3 is built from 14 residues. Sequencing was performed on peripheral blood, taken before any cancer treatment. This sequence joins TRBV5-4 and TRBJ2-5, with 8 bases identical to TRBD2. The source of this sequence is a man aged 40-75 years with stage I squamous cell lung carcinoma. The CDR3 here is CASSLKLAEETQYF. Here the CDR3 DNA reads TGTGCCAGCAGCTTGAAACTAGCGGAAGAGACCCAGTACTTC. Filled out from reference TRBV5-4 and TRBJ2-5, the complete variable domain reads ETGVTQSPTHLIKTRGQQVTLRCSSQSGHNTVSWYQQALGQGPQFIFQYYREEENGRGNFPPRFSGLQFPNYSSELNVNALELDDSALYLCASSLKLAEETQYFGPGTRLLVL.